This T cell receptor (beta chain) was identified in a study of OX40 agonist ivuxolimab in advanced cancers. Study at large: Every patient in dose escalation had hepatocellular carcinoma, melanoma, renal cell or head and neck cancer. Participants, 70% to 90% male, averaged approximately 56 years of age, ranging from about 23 to 79. Study observations and caveats: Clonal expansion from baseline to week 6 occurred in both CD4+ and CD8+ T cells. Among T cells, CD8+ cells averaged more expanded clones than CD4+ cells.

Germline CDR1 MNHNY, CDR2 SVGAGI (reference sequence). Trimming pared 0 bases from V and 5 bases from J, leaving 11 bases between. The CDR3 sequence is 15 residues long. Sequencing was performed with immunoSEQ multiplex PCR; in TCRdb, only in-frame clones are kept and a portion is missing. Of roughly 61,000 clones in the sample, around 92% are singletons; the top ten hold approximately 20%. For this clone: Its antigen is unidentified.

The source is an adult with an advanced solid tumor such as melanoma, head and neck, liver or kidney cancer. This sequence joins TRBV6-6 and TRBJ1-5; D gene ambiguous. The material sequenced was CD4+ or CD8+ T cells sorted from blood, taken in a trial of the OX40 agonist ivuxolimab. The CDR3 coding sequence is TGTGCCAGCAGTTACTCGACTGCTGGCCATCAGCCCCAGCATTTT. Translated, it gives CASSYSTAGHQPQHF.